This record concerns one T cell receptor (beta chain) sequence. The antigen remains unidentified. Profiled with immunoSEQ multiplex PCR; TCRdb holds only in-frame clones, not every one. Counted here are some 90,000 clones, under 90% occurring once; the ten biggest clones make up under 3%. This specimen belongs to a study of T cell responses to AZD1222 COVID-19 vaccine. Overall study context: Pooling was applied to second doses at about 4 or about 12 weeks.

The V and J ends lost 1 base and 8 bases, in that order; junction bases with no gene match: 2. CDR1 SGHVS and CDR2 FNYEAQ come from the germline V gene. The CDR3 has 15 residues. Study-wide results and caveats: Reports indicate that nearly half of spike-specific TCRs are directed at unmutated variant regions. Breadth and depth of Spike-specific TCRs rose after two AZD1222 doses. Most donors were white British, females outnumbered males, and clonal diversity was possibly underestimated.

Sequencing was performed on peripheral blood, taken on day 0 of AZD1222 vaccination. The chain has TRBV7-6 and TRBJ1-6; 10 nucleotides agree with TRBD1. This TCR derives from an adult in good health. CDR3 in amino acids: CASSLGGQGYSPLHF. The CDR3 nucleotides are TGTGCCAGCAGCTTAGGGGGACAGGGGTATTCACCCCTCCACTTT.